This TCR beta chain was sequenced during a study of CD8 T cells in ankylosing spondylitis. As to this clonotype: What it binds is not known.

V trimming: 10 bases; J trimming: 8 bases; junction bases outside the gene matches: 16. This CDR3 has 15 amino acids. In germline, CDR1 is MNHNS, CDR2 SASEGT. Study results and limitations: Clones linked to disease were reported to show significant enrichment in matched ankylosing spondylitis synovial fluid. Several of the motif variants were reported before in synovial fluid and blood from reactive arthritis. Blood from ankylosing spondylitis patients appeared to carry a characteristic eight-variant TCR beta motif.

Quantitative molecular-barcoded 5'-RACE generated the TCR beta libraries. TCRdb reprocessed the 5' RACE reads via MiXCR and lists one record per CDR3 protein. Seen here are 200,000 or so distinct CDR3 sequences, 10% to 15% observed once, and the top ten hold 11%. Sequenced material: blood, either unsorted or a sorted T cell fraction (not recorded which). This clonotype was obtained from a female donor with ankylosing spondylitis or in good health (not recorded which). The genes are TRBV6-1 and TRBJ2-1, with 8 bases that match TRBD2. Here the CDR3 reads CATQTGGSGNHEQFF. The CDR3 nucleotides are TGTGCCACTCAGACAGGTGGTAGCGGGAATCATGAGCAGTTCTTC.